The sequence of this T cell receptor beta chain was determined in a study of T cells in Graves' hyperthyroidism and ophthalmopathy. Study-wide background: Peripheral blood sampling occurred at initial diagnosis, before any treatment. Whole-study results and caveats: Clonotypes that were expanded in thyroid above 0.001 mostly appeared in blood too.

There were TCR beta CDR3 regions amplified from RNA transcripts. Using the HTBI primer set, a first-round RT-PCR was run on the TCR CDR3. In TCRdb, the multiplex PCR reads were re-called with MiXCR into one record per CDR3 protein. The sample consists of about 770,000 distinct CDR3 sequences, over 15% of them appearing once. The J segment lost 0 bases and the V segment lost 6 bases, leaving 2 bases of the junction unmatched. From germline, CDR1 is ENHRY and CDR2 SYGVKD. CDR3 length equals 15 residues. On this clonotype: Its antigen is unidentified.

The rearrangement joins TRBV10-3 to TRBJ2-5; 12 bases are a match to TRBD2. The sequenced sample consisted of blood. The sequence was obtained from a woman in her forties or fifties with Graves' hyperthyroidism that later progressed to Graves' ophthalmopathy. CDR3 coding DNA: TGTGCCATCAGCGGGACTAGCGGGTACCAAGAGACCCAGTACTTC. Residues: CAISGTSGYQETQYF.